What follows describes a single TCR beta chain. As yet, its antigen is unknown. These data belong to a study of cytomegalovirus exposure and HLA in healthy donors. The CDR3 is made up of 13 amino acids. V dropped 6 bases and J dropped 7; count of bases not matched to a gene: 4. From germline, CDR1 is MNHNS and CDR2 SASEGT. The PCR was carried out with 60 Vbeta primers and 13 Jbeta primers. TCRdb's table, derived via immunoSEQ multiplex PCR, lists solely in-frame clones and lacks some. This sample yields a few hundred thousand clones, of which 72% are seen a single time; roughly 2.4% belongs to the top ten. Points from the study as a whole: In terms of immune exposure information, only CMV serostatus was available.

The clonotype was recovered from a female donor in good health and CMV-seronegative. V is TRBV6-1 and J is TRBJ2-1; TRBD1 agrees at 9 bases. Sequencing input: PBMCs. The DNA for the CDR3 is TGTGCCAGCAGACGGACAGGGGAGAATGAGCAGTTCTTC. Amino acids: CASRRTGENEQFF.